These 11 T cell receptor beta chains were all obtained from the same sample, sequenced in a study of Graves' ophthalmopathy and Graves' hyperthyroidism. TCR beta CDR3 regions were amplified from RNA transcripts. First-round RT-PCR employed HTBI primers, with a second-round multiplex PCR after it. TCRdb re-called the multiplex PCR reads through MiXCR, storing one row per CDR3 protein. Here the sample spans under 200,000 distinct CDR3 sequences, more than 30% being singletons. Material: peripheral blood. These receptors all come from a woman aged 40 to 50 with Graves' ophthalmopathy.

A few counts support this clonotype. A much larger clone differs from this one at a single base, so this may be a read error. No conserved phenylalanine or tryptophan is present at the end of the CDR3, so a read error is the likely explanation. This chain links TRBV11-2 with TRBJ2-1; D is tentatively TRBD1 or TRBD2 (6 bases each). There are 14 residues in the CDR3. Trimming removed 10 bases at V and 4 bases at J, with 17 bases between. Germline assignment: CDR1 SGHAT and CDR2 FQNNGV. The CDR3 loop reads CATLGGTTYNEQFL. The CDR3 DNA reads as TGTGCCACGCTCGGGGGCACAACTTACAATGAGCAGTTCTTA.

The chain recombines TRBV12-3 or TRBV12-4 with TRBJ2-4; a weak D match, TRBD1 (6 bases). The V and J ends lost 9 bases and 2 bases respectively, with 8 bases between them. The CDR3 spans 12 residues. CDR3 protein: CASQGSKNIQYF. The CDR3 DNA reads as TGTGCCAGTCAGGGGTCCAAAAACATTCAGTACTTC.

This clonotype was picked up many times. The chain employs TRBV4-1 and TRBJ2-7; D is possibly TRBD2 (6 bases). The V gene lost 4 bases and the J gene lost 5 bases, with 21 bases spanning the gap. The CDR3 sequence is 16 residues long. CDR1 is MGHRA and CDR2 is YSYEKL in the germline V gene. Here the CDR3 reads CASSLSPGLISDEQYF. The CDR3 DNA reads TGCGCCAGCAGCCTATCTCCGGGACTCATATCCGACGAGCAGTACTTC.

V is TRBV19 and J is TRBJ2-7; TRBD2 aligns across 12 bases. V gave up 4 bases and J gave up 2 bases; unmatched junction bases: 6. Germline lookup yields CDR1 LNHDA and CDR2 SQIVND (reference sequence). This CDR3 contains 16 residues. Here the CDR3 DNA reads TGTGCCAGTAGTACTCCGAGGACTAGCGGGACCTACGAGCAGTACTTC. Amino acids: CASSTPRTSGTYEQYF.

This clonotype showed up many times. It may be a read error: a sequence one base away is much more abundant. The conserved final phenylalanine or tryptophan is absent from the CDR3, which likely points to a read error. V usage is TRBV6-6 and J usage is TRBJ1-2; D not certain. The CDR3 spans 15 residues. Germline V gene sequence: CDR1 MNHNY, CDR2 SVGAGI (reference sequence). The V end was cut by 6 bases, the J end by 4 bases, with 18 bases between. The DNA of the CDR3 is TGTGCCAGCAGCATGACCTCTGACCATTCCTATGGCTACACCCTC. Protein sequence: CASSMTSDHSYGYTL.

This clonotype was recorded once. V is TRBV12-3 or TRBV12-4 and J is TRBJ1-3; 9 bases align to TRBD1. J was trimmed by 5 bases and V by 6 bases; bases with no gene match: 5. The CDR3 runs to 14 residues. CDR3 in amino acids: CASRGTGNRNTIYF. The CDR3 DNA is TGTGCCAGCAGGGGGACAGGGAATAGAAACACCATATATTTT.

This clonotype was counted ten times or more. The chain links TRBV6-5 to TRBJ2-4, with D possibly TRBD2 on 5 matching bases. Between the trimmed V and J ends, which lost 4 bases and 1 base, there was a span of 14 bases. Germline V gene data show CDR1 as MNHEY and CDR2 as SVGAGI. The CDR3 contains 16 residues. CDR3 bases: TGTGCCAGCAGTTCGACTAATATTAAGGCCAAAAACATTCAGTACTTC. Amino acid sequence: CASSSTNIKAKNIQYF.

This clonotype was counted many times. The chain has TRBV3-1 and TRBJ1-2; D uncertain. Germline values: CDR1 LGHDT, CDR2 YNNKEL (reference sequence). The CDR3 contains 16 residues. Trimming removed 0 bases from V and 1 base from J, with 12 bases in between. CDR3 in DNA: TGTGCCAGCAGCCAAGATCCGCCTTCTCTTAACTATGGCTACACCTTC. Translated: CASSQDPPSLNYGYTF.

Many counts were recorded for this clonotype. The CDR3 region has the DNA TGCGCCAGCAATGAGCGGGGCGCGCCTGCGACGGAGACCCAGTACTTC. Translating it yields CASNERGAPATETQYF. The V call is TRBV5-1, the J call TRBJ2-5, with 7 positions matching TRBD2. The CDR3 extends over 16 amino acids. Germline V CDR1 and CDR2: SGHRS, YFSETQ. The V gene end was trimmed by 6 bases and the J gene end by 5 bases; junction bases not matched to a gene: 16.

This clonotype was detected ten times or more. The chain couples TRBV20-1 to TRBJ1-6; D gene uncertain. The CDR3 has 18 residues. V was clipped by 3 bases and J by 0 bases, with 18 bases between them. In germline, CDR1 is DFQATT, CDR2 SNEGSKA (reference sequence). The CDR3 DNA reads TGCAGTGCTAGCGGACGGACCGTTAACAGCTCCTATAATTCACCCCTCCACTTT. Translated, it gives CSASGRTVNSSYNSPLHF.

This clonotype appeared many times. The V and J genes are TRBV28 and TRBJ1-5, with D hard to call. Germline V lookup: CDR1 MDHEN, CDR2 SYDVKM. Trimming took 6 bases from V and 6 from J, leaving 15 bases between them. The CDR3 covers 14 residues. This chain's CDR3 is CASRMGLEGQPQHF. The CDR3 coding sequence is TGTGCCAGCAGAATGGGTCTTGAAGGTCAGCCCCAGCATTTT.